What follows are 2 T cell receptor beta chains derived from one specimen sequenced in a study of response to subunit inactivated influenza vaccine. One entry per CDR3 protein, called by TCRdb with MiXCR from the RT-PCR reads. In the table there are 650,000 or so distinct CDR3 sequences, approximately 14% of which are singletons. The specimen comprised PBMCs from blood, sampled around 15 days before vaccination. All receptors derive from a man over 45 who received an inactivated influenza vaccine.

This chain joins TRBV6-5 and TRBJ1-4, with unresolved D. Germline-derived CDR1 and CDR2 are MNHEY and SVGAGI. Trimming stripped 6 bases from V and 0 bases from J, with 8 bases between. CDR3 size: 14 residues. The DNA of the CDR3 is TGTGCCAGCAGATTAGGTGCAACTAATGAAAAACTGTTTTTT. Translating gives CASRLGATNEKLFF.

There are a few counts of this clonotype. The gene calls are TRBV4-3 and TRBJ2-5; 11 bases are a match to TRBD2. Germline CDR1 and CDR2: LGHNA and YSLEER. The CDR3 loop spans 19 amino acids. The ends lost 4 bases at V and 3 bases at J; junction bases unmatched: 16. CDR3 DNA: TGCGCCAGCAGCCGGGTGACTAGCGGGGAATGCATAATTAAAGAGACCCAGTACTTC. Translation gives CASSRVTSGECIIKETQYF.